Listed below are T cell receptor beta chains from one sample, sequenced in a study of beta chain features in type 1 diabetes. The repertoire was sequenced with immunoSEQ multiplex PCR; TCRdb's copy has only in-frame clones and lacks some. The sample includes more than 300,000 clones, less than 15% of them seen just once. The sequenced sample was naive CD4+ T cells from blood. These receptors originate from a woman aged 18 to 35 in good health. Each CDR3 is given with its conserved first and last residue. A D gene is named only where the DNA matches it firmly. Clone size is stated in some rows and not others, as once, few, many or a class when expanded.

j_call v_call d_call clone_size cdr3_nt cdr3_aa
TRBJ2-3 TRBV11-3 . . TGTGCCAGCAGCGTCTCGAGGGTGACCACGCAGTATTTT CASSVSRVTTQYF
TRBJ2-1 TRBV9 . . TGTGCCAGCAGCGTAGAACCTAGGAACCATGAGCAGTTCTTC CASSVEPRNHEQFF
TRBJ2-7 TRBV29-1 TRBD1 . TGCAGCGTAGGTGAACCCGGGACAGGGGTAGGACAGTACTTC CSVGEPGTGVGQYF
TRBJ2-5 TRBV23-1 . few TGCGCCAGCGGCGCGGGACAGCAAGAGACCCAGTACTTC CASGAGQQETQYF
TRBJ2-1 TRBV4-3 . . TGCGCCAGCAGCCAGGGCTCCGGCCACGGCGCCTACAATGAGCAGTTCTTC CASSQGSGHGAYNEQFF
TRBJ2-7 TRBV29-1 . few TGCAGCGTACGGACAGCAACCTACGAGCAGTACTTC CSVRTATYEQYF
TRBJ2-3 TRBV7-9 . few TGTGCCAGCCAAAGCGGTGGCACAGATACGCAGTATTTT CASQSGGTDTQYF
TRBJ2-1 TRBV7-8 . . TGTGCCAGCAGCTTCGAGGTATACAATGAGCAGTTCTTC CASSFEVYNEQFF
TRBJ1-2 TRBV14 . few TGTGCCAGCAGCCAAGAATATCTCATCGCCGAGGGCTACACCTTC CASSQEYLIAEGYTF
TRBJ2-1 TRBV15 TRBD2 few TGTGCCACCAGCTCGGGACTAGCGAACTCCTACAATGAGCAGTTCTTC CATSSGLANSYNEQFF
TRBJ2-5 TRBV29-1 . . TGCAGCGGGAGATCTCAGGGGAACCAAGAGACCCAGTACTTC CSGRSQGNQETQYF
TRBJ1-2 TRBV4-3 . few TGCGCCAGCAGCCAAGACACGGGGTTCTATGGCTACACCTTC CASSQDTGFYGYTF
TRBJ2-7 TRBV18 . . TGTGCCAGCTCGCCCGAAGAGAAGGGGCACTCCTACGAGCAGTACTTC CASSPEEKGHSYEQYF
TRBJ2-5 TRBV7-9 . . TGTGCCAGCAGCTTACTAACAGGAGGGCTGGAGACCCAGTACTTC CASSLLTGGLETQYF
TRBJ2-5 TRBV6-1 TRBD2 . TGTGCCAGCAGTGAAGTGTCCTTGGGAGGGGTGGAGACCCAGTACTTC CASSEVSLGGVETQYF
TRBJ1-1 TRBV5-6 . few TGTGCCAGCAGCTTGGACAGGGCGCGGTATATTGAAGCTTTCTTT CASSLDRARYIEAFF
TRBJ2-5 TRBV4-3 TRBD2 . TGCGCCAGCAGCCAAGTCTGGGAGGGCCAGGAAGAGACCCAGTACTTC CASSQVWEGQEETQYF
TRBJ2-2 TRBV7-9 . few TGTGCCAGCAGCCCCACGGACGGCAGGGGATCCGGGGAGCTGTTTTTT CASSPTDGRGSGELFF
TRBJ1-3 TRBV29-1 . . TGCAGCGTTGGCCGGGACAACGGAAACACCATATATTTT CSVGRDNGNTIYF